This T cell receptor (beta chain) originates from a study of blood T cell repertoires in COVID-19. Study as a whole: PBMCs, B-cell-depleted T cells, or T cells were the source of the cDNA or gDNA that made up the material.

Libraries were prepared by immunoSEQ multiplex PCR; TCRdb keeps only in-frame clonotypes and omits some of them. Found here are about 160,000 clones, 80% to 85% of them singletons; the top ten hold 2.9%. The CDR3 has 15 residues. The chain recombines TRBV21-1 with TRBJ1-4. TRBV21-1 is marked as a pseudogene. Sequencing used peripheral blood. The sequence derives from a woman aged 60 to 75 with acute or convalescent COVID-19. DNA for the CDR3: TGTGCCAGCAGCAAAGGAGAGACCGGAGGTGAAAAACTGTTTTTT. Protein product: CASSKGETGGEKLFF.